The 27 T cell receptor beta chains below come from one sample, sequenced in a study of blood T cell repertoires in COVID-19. Profiling relied on immunoSEQ multiplex PCR, and the TCRdb table lists in-frame clones only, not all of them. The table has about 190,000 clones, over 75% seen once. Sequences were obtained from peripheral blood. These receptors all stem from a woman of 80 years or more with active or convalescent COVID-19.

CDR3 bases: TGTGCCAGCAGCTTAGAGCCCAACGGAGGGAATCAGCCCCAGCATTTT. It encodes CASSLEPNGGNQPQHF. V usage is TRBV11-2 and J usage is TRBJ1-5; D not resolved. Germline CDR1 reads SGHAT; CDR2 reads FQNNGV. Trimming took off 0 bases at V and 4 bases at J, with 13 bases between the two ends. The CDR3 loop spans 16 amino acids.

The chain joins TRBV7-2 to TRBJ2-2, with D perhaps TRBD1 (6 bases). The V gene lost 2 bases and the J gene lost 4 bases, with 14 bases spanning the gap. Germline V gene sequence: CDR1 SGHTA, CDR2 FQGNSA. CDR3 size: 16 residues. The CDR3 DNA is TGTGCCAGCAGCTTAAATGGGGGCGCGGGCACCGGGGAGCTGTTTTTT. This translates into CASSLNGGAGTGELFF.

This clone was seen once. The chain uses TRBV6-5 and TRBJ1-2; possibly TRBD1 for D (5 bases). Between the trimmed V and J ends, which lost 3 bases and 5 bases, there was a span of 16 bases. CDR1 is MNHEY and CDR2 is SVGAGI in the germline V gene. The CDR3 spans 15 residues. CDR3 protein: CASSYLGLTAYGYTF. Written as DNA, the CDR3 is TGTGCCAGCAGTTATCTGGGGTTGACAGCATATGGCTACACCTTC.

This clone has only a few counts. J is TRBJ2-1 and V is TRBV2; TRBD2 matches at 7 bases. V lost 3 bases, J lost 0 bases, and 8 bases stayed unmatched. Germline CDR1 SNHLY, CDR2 FYNNEI. This CDR3 comprises 17 residues. This chain's CDR3 is CASSDPLAESSYNEQFF. The CDR3 region has the DNA TGTGCCAGCAGTGATCCCCTAGCGGAAAGCTCCTACAATGAGCAGTTCTTC.

The rearrangement links TRBV7-8 to TRBJ2-1; 10 positions match TRBD2. The CDR3 totals 17 residues. Germline V gene sequence: CDR1 SGHVS, CDR2 FQNEAQ. Unmatched junction bases numbered 14, after V lost 4 bases and J lost 8 bases. CDR3 loop: CASSWERGGPIVYEQFF. CDR3 DNA: TGTGCCAGCAGCTGGGAGCGGGGGGGCCCGATAGTCTATGAGCAGTTCTTC.

The chain combines TRBV15 with TRBJ2-1; 11 positions agree with TRBD1. Per germline, CDR1 LNHNV and CDR2 YYDKDF (reference sequence). V was pared by 0 bases and J by 12 bases, with 13 bases of the junction left unmatched. The CDR3 has 17 amino acids. The CDR3 here is CATSRDETRTGGVRQFF. For the CDR3, the DNA is TGTGCCACCAGCAGAGATGAAACCCGGACAGGGGGCGTGAGGCAGTTCTTC.

This chain uses TRBV14 with TRBJ1-4; D gene unclear. Germline CDR1 SGHDN, CDR2 FVKESK. The CDR3 extends over 12 amino acids. V lost 0 bases and J 8 bases, leaving 4 bases between the germline ends. CDR3 DNA: TGTGCCAGCAGCCAAGAGGGCGAAAAACTGTTTTTT. It codes for CASSQEGEKLFF.

The chain couples TRBV6-5 to TRBJ2-7; 8 nucleotides align to TRBD1. The germline gives CDR1 MNHEY, CDR2 SVGAGI. The J segment lost 4 bases and the V segment lost 11 bases, leaving 4 bases of the junction unmatched. The CDR3 extends over 11 amino acids. The CDR3 here is CAARTGYEQYF. The CDR3 DNA reads as TGTGCCGCAAGGACAGGGTACGAGCAGTACTTC.

J is TRBJ2-3 and V is TRBV9; the match to TRBD2 covers 8 bases. Germline values: CDR1 SGDLS, CDR2 YYNGEE. V shed 0 bases, J shed 4 bases, and the junction held 4 bases outside the gene matches. This CDR3 region has 15 residues. CDR3 in amino acids: CASSVAAGEADTQYF. The CDR3 nucleotides read TGTGCCAGCAGCGTAGCAGCGGGGGAGGCAGATACGCAGTATTTT.

The chain links TRBV10-2 to TRBJ2-1; TRBD1 aligns across 7 bases. Germline V gives CDR1 WSHSY, CDR2 SAAADI. CDR3 length: 15 amino acids. V was clipped by 8 bases and J by 3 bases; unmatched bases: 10. This CDR3 is CASLGETGFYNEQFF. In nucleotides, the CDR3 is TGCGCCAGCCTGGGAGAGACAGGGTTCTACAATGAGCAGTTCTTC.

The chain is built from TRBV5-4 and TRBJ1-1; D uncertain. CDR1 and CDR2 (germline): SGHNT, YYREEE (reference sequence). The CDR3 is made up of 13 amino acids. With 6 bases removed from V and 5 bases from J, the gap between germline ends came to 14 bases. As DNA, the CDR3 is TGTGCCAGCACGATGATAGATGTAACTGAAGCTTTCTTT. It translates to CASTMIDVTEAFF.

The V call is TRBV7-2, the J call TRBJ1-3; D is undetermined. Trimming cost V 4 bases and J 2 bases, with 12 bases left between them. This CDR3 comprises 15 residues. CDR1 is SGHTA and CDR2 is FQGNSA in the germline V gene. For the CDR3, the DNA is TGTGCCAGCAGCTCGTTAGCGAATACTGGAAACACCATATATTTT. Encoded protein: CASSSLANTGNTIYF.

The chain employs TRBV5-1 and TRBJ1-6; D is perhaps TRBD1 (6 bases). The V gene's germline CDR1 is SGHRS and CDR2 YFSETQ. CDR3 size: 16 residues. V lost 0 bases to trimming and J lost 9 bases, with 16 bases between them. In nucleotides, the CDR3 is TGCGCCAGCAGCTTGGCCTCCAGGGCGGGGGCTTCACCCCTCCACTTT. It translates to CASSLASRAGASPLHF. The entire variable domain, with the rest obtained from reference TRBV5-1 and TRBJ1-6, is as follows: KAGVTQTPRYLIKTRGQQVTLSCSPISGHRSVSWYQQTPGQGLQFLFEYFSETQRNKGNFPGRFSGRQFSNSRSEMNVSTLELGDSALYLCASSLASRAGASPLHFGNGTRLTVT.

CDR3 nucleotides: TGTGCCAGCAGCTTTTCAGGGGATGGCTACACCTTC. It is translated as CASSFSGDGYTF. J is TRBJ1-2 and V is TRBV11-2; possible D gene TRBD1, 6 bases. The ends were cut back, 3 bases at V and 6 bases at J, with 8 bases in the middle. CDR3 size: 12 residues. CDR1 and CDR2 (germline): SGHAT, FQNNGV.

This chain links TRBV28 with TRBJ2-1; possible D gene TRBD1, 6 bases. V was shortened by 7 bases and J by 2 bases, with 12 bases between the two germline ends. Germline V lookup: CDR1 MDHEN, CDR2 SYDVKM. The CDR3 runs to 14 residues. The CDR3 region has the DNA TGTGCCAGCACAGGGGCCTCAACCTACAATGAGCAGTTCTTC. Translating gives CASTGASTYNEQFF.

This rearrangement joins TRBV6-5 to TRBJ2-7, with 13 bases matching TRBD2. The CDR3 runs 15 residues. Germline V gene data show CDR1 as MNHEY and CDR2 as SVGAGI. With 9 bases clipped from V and 4 bases from J, the junction kept 9 bases outside the gene matches. CDR3 loop: CASGRTSGGAYEQYF. DNA for the CDR3: TGTGCCAGTGGGAGAACTAGCGGGGGGGCTTACGAGCAGTACTTC.

This chain joins TRBV12-5 and TRBJ1-1, with TRBD1 matching 8 bases. The CDR3 loop spans 14 amino acids. Germline V gives CDR1 LGHNT, CDR2 FRNRAP. Trimming cost V 6 bases and J 0 bases; bases outside gene matches: 3. DNA of the CDR3: TGTGCTAGTGGCTCGGGACAGGTGAACACTGAAGCTTTCTTT. It encodes CASGSGQVNTEAFF.

The chain joins TRBV27 to TRBJ1-1; 7 nucleotides align to TRBD1. The germline CDR1 and CDR2 sequences are MNHEY and SMNVEV (reference sequence). V trimming: 6 bases; J trimming: 6 bases; junction bases outside the gene matches: 10. CDR3 size: 14 residues. This CDR3 is CASRWTGGLSEAFF. As DNA, the CDR3 is TGTGCCAGCAGATGGACAGGTGGCCTATCTGAAGCTTTCTTT.

The gene calls are TRBV12-3 or TRBV12-4 and TRBJ1-1, with D uncertain. The CDR3 has 13 amino acids. Trimming removed 7 bases at V and 1 base at J, with 10 bases between. CDR3 in amino acids: CASTLTRNTEAFF. The CDR3, as DNA: TGTGCCAGCACCTTGACTCGGAACACTGAAGCTTTCTTT.

This chain joins TRBV6-2 or TRBV6-3 and TRBJ1-4, with 8 nucleotides matching TRBD1. From germline, CDR1 is MNHEY and CDR2 SVGEGT. The CDR3 covers 17 residues. The junction had 15 bases not matched to a gene; V was cut back by 4 bases and J by 8 bases. The CDR3 sequence: CASSLLPGGQGDEKLFF. CDR3 nucleotides: TGTGCCAGCAGTTTACTACCCGGAGGACAGGGCGACGAAAAACTGTTTTTT.

The V call is TRBV6-1, the J call TRBJ1-5, with D possibly TRBD1 on 5 matching bases. The CDR3 loop spans 16 amino acids. Trimming cost V 4 bases and J 4 bases, with 17 bases left between them. The germline V gene has CDR1 MNHNS and CDR2 SASEGT. The CDR3 DNA sequence: TGTGCCAGCAGTGCCCGGGACGGAGGACTAAATCAGCCCCAGCATTTT. This sequence encodes CASSARDGGLNQPQHF.

The J gene is TRBJ1-6, the V gene TRBV28; TRBD1 is a possible D gene (6 bases). Germline-derived CDR1 and CDR2 are MDHEN and SYDVKM. The CDR3 has 17 amino acids. V lost 6 bases, J lost 0 bases, and 15 bases lay in between. The chain's CDR3 is CASSRIGQHSYNSPLHF. The CDR3 region has the DNA TGTGCCAGCAGCCGAATCGGACAGCACTCCTATAATTCACCCCTCCACTTT. Full variable domain (rest looked up from reference TRBV28 and TRBJ1-6): DVKVTQSSRYLVKRTGEKVFLECVQDMDHENMFWYRQDPGLGLRLIYFSYDVKMKEKGDIPEGYSVSREKKERFSLILESASTNQTSMYLCASSRIGQHSYNSPLHFGNGTRLTVT.

This clone occurred once. This chain joins TRBV7-2 and TRBJ1-5; D gene uncertain. Germline V gives CDR1 SGHTA, CDR2 FQGNSA. The CDR3 is 14 residues long. The ends were cut back, 4 bases at V and 6 bases at J, with 13 bases in the middle. The CDR3 here is CASSSSGRTQPQHF. The CDR3 DNA reads TGTGCCAGCAGCTCAAGCGGCAGAACTCAGCCCCAGCATTTT.

This clone was picked up many times. The rearrangement uses TRBV6-1 and TRBJ2-6; TRBD1 agrees at 8 bases. The CDR3 has 19 amino acids. The germline V gene encodes CDR1 MNHNS and CDR2 SASEGT. V shed 1 base, J shed 1 base, and the junction held 9 bases outside the gene matches. CDR3 sequence (DNA): TGTGCCAGCAGTGAAGAGGGCTGGACAGGGAGGTCTGGGGCCAACGTCCTGACTTTC. Amino acids: CASSEEGWTGRSGANVLTF.

The chain combines TRBV28 with TRBJ1-1, with 8 bases fitting TRBD1. This CDR3 contains 15 residues. Germline CDR1 is MDHEN and CDR2 is SYDVKM. Germline trimming cut 6 bases from V and 5 bases from J; bases unmatched to any gene: 11. The CDR3 loop reads CASSPPGQGQTEAFF. The CDR3 coding sequence is TGTGCCAGCAGCCCACCCGGACAGGGTCAAACTGAAGCTTTCTTT.

V gene TRBV4-1 combines with J gene TRBJ1-1, with 10 bases lining up with TRBD1. The CDR3 has 14 residues. Germline-derived CDR1 and CDR2 are MGHRA and YSYEKL. After removal of 4 bases from V and 11 bases from J, the junction contained 10 bases not matched to a gene. The CDR3 region is CASSPARQGAEAFF. CDR3 coding DNA: TGCGCCAGCAGCCCCGCACGACAGGGGGCCGAGGCTTTCTTT.

The chain has TRBV6-5 and TRBJ2-1; the D gene is possibly TRBD2 (5 bases). Germline V lookup: CDR1 MNHEY, CDR2 SVGAGI. The CDR3 spans 14 residues. V was cut by 4 bases and J by 7 bases, with 14 bases left in between. DNA for the CDR3: TGTGCCAGCAGTTGGACTGTGGAAGCGAATGAGCAGTTCTTC. Translating it yields CASSWTVEANEQFF.